This is a list of T cell receptor beta chains from one sample in a study of siplizumab effects on memory and regulatory T cells. Sequenced by immunoSEQ multiplex PCR; TCRdb stores in-frame clones only, minus some. There are about 87,000 clones in the sample; approximately 95% occur only once, and around 0.3% lies in the top ten. Sequenced: non-Treg CD4+ T cells sorted from blood. All receptors come from a human donor in good health. Both conserved end residues are part of each CDR3. A D gene is named only where the DNA matches it firmly. Not every row has a clone size; where given, it reads once, few, many or a size class.

clone_size: once
d_call: TRBD2
v_call: TRBV10-3
j_call: TRBJ2-4
cdr3_aa: CAIRRLAGAVKNIQYF
cdr3_nt: TGTGCCATCAGGCGACTAGCGGGAGCGGTCAAAAACATTCAGTACTTC

clone_size: .
d_call: .
v_call: TRBV6-5
j_call: TRBJ1-1
cdr3_aa: CASSYSRGTEAFF
cdr3_nt: TGTGCCAGCAGTTACAGCAGGGGTACTGAAGCTTTCTTT

clone_size: .
d_call: .
v_call: TRBV5-1
j_call: TRBJ2-5
cdr3_aa: CASSLGAGGRIEETQYF
cdr3_nt: TGCGCCAGCAGCTTGGGTGCTGGTGGGCGAATCGAAGAGACCCAGTACTTC

clone_size: .
d_call: TRBD2
v_call: TRBV30
j_call: TRBJ2-2
cdr3_aa: CAWSRLAGTGELFF
cdr3_nt: TGTGCCTGGAGTCGGCTAGCGGGGACCGGGGAGCTGTTTTTT

clone_size: .
d_call: .
v_call: TRBV5-1
j_call: TRBJ1-2
cdr3_aa: CASSIESRKSYYGYTF
cdr3_nt: TGCGCCAGCAGCATCGAGTCCAGGAAGAGTTACTATGGCTACACCTTC

clone_size: .
d_call: .
v_call: TRBV30
j_call: TRBJ1-2
cdr3_aa: CAWSWASYGYTF
cdr3_nt: TGTGCCTGGAGCTGGGCTTCCTATGGCTACACCTTC

clone_size: .
d_call: .
v_call: TRBV28
j_call: TRBJ2-3
cdr3_aa: CATYASPTDTQYF
cdr3_nt: TGTGCCACCTACGCGAGCCCAACAGATACGCAGTATTTT

clone_size: .
d_call: TRBD2
v_call: TRBV6-1
j_call: TRBJ2-5
cdr3_aa: CASSEGTRRETQYF
cdr3_nt: TGTGCCAGCAGTGAAGGGACTAGGAGGGAGACCCAGTACTTC

clone_size: .
d_call: TRBD1
v_call: TRBV2
j_call: TRBJ2-2
cdr3_aa: CASSAPRTGGELFF
cdr3_nt: TGTGCCAGCAGTGCTCCCCGGACAGGCGGGGAGCTGTTTTTT

clone_size: .
d_call: TRBD1
v_call: TRBV9
j_call: TRBJ2-2
cdr3_aa: CASSVGTGVRPGELFF
cdr3_nt: TGTGCCAGCAGCGTCGGGACAGGGGTTAGGCCCGGGGAGCTGTTTTTT

clone_size: .
d_call: .
v_call: TRBV30
j_call: TRBJ1-1
cdr3_aa: CAWSDGARNTEAFF
cdr3_nt: TGTGCCTGGAGTGACGGGGCGCGGAACACTGAAGCTTTCTTT

clone_size: .
d_call: TRBD1
v_call: TRBV5-1
j_call: TRBJ2-3
cdr3_aa: CASRERGTGTDTQYF
cdr3_nt: TGCGCCAGCAGGGAACGCGGGACAGGAACAGATACGCAGTATTTT

clone_size: .
d_call: TRBD1
v_call: TRBV7-9
j_call: TRBJ1-2
cdr3_aa: CASSLGAGGDYGYTF
cdr3_nt: TGTGCCAGCAGCTTAGGGGCAGGGGGCGACTATGGCTACACCTTC

clone_size: .
d_call: .
v_call: TRBV5-1
j_call: TRBJ1-1
cdr3_aa: CASSSTGNTEAFF
cdr3_nt: TGCGCCAGCAGCTCAACAGGGAACACTGAAGCTTTCTTT

clone_size: .
d_call: .
v_call: TRBV10-3
j_call: TRBJ2-5
cdr3_aa: CAISGGLGETQYF
cdr3_nt: TGTGCCATCAGCGGGGGCTTGGGGGAGACCCAGTACTTC

clone_size: .
d_call: TRBD2
v_call: TRBV6-1
j_call: TRBJ2-7
cdr3_aa: CASRETSGRVYEQYF
cdr3_nt: TGTGCCAGCAGGGAGACTAGCGGGAGGGTCTACGAGCAGTACTTC

clone_size: .
d_call: TRBD1
v_call: TRBV9
j_call: TRBJ1-6
cdr3_aa: CASSVEGTGGNSPLHF
cdr3_nt: TGTGCCAGCAGCGTAGAAGGGACAGGGGGCAATTCACCCCTCCACTTT

clone_size: .
d_call: .
v_call: TRBV9
j_call: TRBJ2-7
cdr3_aa: CASSVGLGNVYEQYF
cdr3_nt: TGTGCCAGCAGCGTAGGTTTGGGTAATGTCTACGAGCAGTACTTC

clone_size: .
d_call: .
v_call: TRBV27
j_call: TRBJ1-4
cdr3_aa: CASSPRQAEYEKLFF
cdr3_nt: TGTGCCAGCAGTCCCCGACAGGCGGAGTATGAAAAACTGTTTTTT

clone_size: once
d_call: TRBD1
v_call: TRBV5-6
j_call: TRBJ1-4
cdr3_aa: CASSAYRGSHQKLFF
cdr3_nt: TGTGCCAGCAGCGCTTACAGGGGGTCCCATCAAAAACTGTTTTTT

clone_size: .
d_call: .
v_call: TRBV6-5
j_call: TRBJ1-2
cdr3_aa: CASSYSPGANYGYTF
cdr3_nt: TGTGCCAGCAGTTACTCCCCAGGAGCTAACTATGGCTACACCTTC

clone_size: .
d_call: .
v_call: TRBV6-1
j_call: TRBJ1-4
cdr3_aa: CASSEGPVSREKLFF
cdr3_nt: TGTGCCAGCAGTGAAGGTCCTGTAAGTCGAGAAAAACTGTTTTTT

clone_size: .
d_call: TRBD1
v_call: TRBV7-2
j_call: TRBJ2-5
cdr3_aa: CASRTTGGEETQYF
cdr3_nt: TGTGCCAGCAGAACGACAGGGGGCGAGGAGACCCAGTACTTC

clone_size: .
d_call: .
v_call: TRBV27
j_call: TRBJ1-5
cdr3_aa: CASKRGASNQPQHF
cdr3_nt: TGTGCCAGCAAAAGGGGGGCCAGCAATCAGCCCCAGCATTTT

clone_size: .
d_call: .
v_call: TRBV5-4
j_call: TRBJ2-5
cdr3_aa: CASSLGVQETQYF
cdr3_nt: TGTGCCAGCAGCCTCGGGGTCCAAGAGACCCAGTACTTC

clone_size: once
d_call: .
v_call: TRBV30
j_call: TRBJ2-3
cdr3_aa: CAWSRTDTQYF
cdr3_nt: TGTGCCTGGAGTAGGACAGATACGCAGTATTTT

clone_size: .
d_call: .
v_call: TRBV12-5
j_call: TRBJ2-2
cdr3_aa: CASGRGVRDTGELFF
cdr3_nt: TGTGCTAGTGGGCGAGGTGTCCGGGACACCGGGGAGCTGTTTTTT

clone_size: .
d_call: TRBD2
v_call: TRBV5-6
j_call: TRBJ2-1
cdr3_aa: CASSITVLAGYDEQFF
cdr3_nt: TGTGCCAGCAGCATCACTGTACTAGCGGGATATGATGAGCAGTTCTTC

clone_size: .
d_call: .
v_call: TRBV18
j_call: TRBJ2-7
cdr3_aa: CASSPPGGTYEQYF
cdr3_nt: TGTGCCAGCTCACCCCCAGGGGGGACCTACGAGCAGTACTTC

clone_size: .
d_call: .
v_call: TRBV29-1
j_call: TRBJ1-1
cdr3_aa: CSVEGSYTEAFF
cdr3_nt: TGCAGCGTTGAGGGCAGCTACACTGAAGCTTTCTTT

clone_size: .
d_call: .
v_call: TRBV5-4
j_call: TRBJ1-1
cdr3_aa: CASSLDRAVNTEAFF
cdr3_nt: TGTGCCAGCAGCTTGGACAGGGCTGTGAACACTGAAGCTTTCTTT

clone_size: .
d_call: .
v_call: TRBV2
j_call: TRBJ1-4
cdr3_aa: CASSVREKLFF
cdr3_nt: TGTGCCAGCAGTGTGCGTGAAAAACTGTTTTTT

clone_size: .
d_call: TRBD1
v_call: TRBV4-3
j_call: TRBJ2-7
cdr3_aa: CASSQEARDRVPGEQYF
cdr3_nt: TGCGCCAGCAGCCAAGAGGCCCGGGACAGGGTGCCTGGCGAGCAGTACTTC

clone_size: once
d_call: TRBD1
v_call: TRBV5-6
j_call: TRBJ2-7
cdr3_aa: CASSLARTGLGEQYF
cdr3_nt: TGTGCCAGCAGCCTCGCCCGGACAGGCCTCGGCGAGCAGTACTTC

clone_size: .
d_call: .
v_call: TRBV4-1
j_call: TRBJ1-6
cdr3_aa: CASSIGRQGSGNSPLHF
cdr3_nt: TGCGCCAGCAGCATAGGAAGGCAGGGAAGCGGGAATTCACCCCTCCACTTT

clone_size: .
d_call: .
v_call: TRBV6-6
j_call: TRBJ2-5
cdr3_aa: CASSRGRNLETQYF
cdr3_nt: TGTGCCAGCAGCCGGGGACGGAACCTAGAGACCCAGTACTTC

clone_size: .
d_call: .
v_call: TRBV30
j_call: TRBJ1-2
cdr3_aa: CAWESYGYTF
cdr3_nt: TGTGCCTGGGAGAGCTATGGCTACACCTTC